This T cell receptor (beta chain) was documented in a study of identical twins' blood T cells. V lost 1 base and J 3 bases, leaving 7 bases between the germline ends. The germline gives CDR1 SEHNR, CDR2 FQNEAQ (reference sequence). The CDR3 has 14 amino acids. TCRdb independently ran MiXCR on the 5' RACE reads; one entry per CDR3 protein. Of 400,000 or so distinct CDR3 sequences listed, roughly 28% are singletons. The receptor was derived from a woman between 18 and 55 years old in good health. The chain couples TRBV7-9 to TRBJ2-4, with D hard to call. Sequenced sample: PBMCs. CDR3 bases: TGTGCCAGCAGCTTAGTGCCCAGCAAAAACATTCAGTACTTC. Its translation: CASSLVPSKNIQYF.